One and the same sample provided the 5 T cell receptor beta chains below, sequenced in a study of blood T cell repertoires in COVID-19. Data came from immunoSEQ multiplex PCR; TCRdb stores just in-frame clones and leaves some out. The sample includes approximately 99,000 clones, 88% of them seen just once. Material: peripheral blood. The receptor set was obtained from a human donor in a cohort sampled during active COVID-19.

This rearrangement joins TRBV5-6 to TRBJ1-6; 7 bases are a match to TRBD1. CDR1 and CDR2 (germline): SGHDT, YYEEEE. CDR3 length: 15 amino acids. J was trimmed by 14 bases and V by 3 bases; bases with no gene match: 14. The CDR3 protein is CASSYLQTRGVTLHF. CDR3 coding DNA: TGTGCCAGCAGCTACCTCCAAACCAGGGGGGTTACCCTCCACTTT.

This clone showed up just once. This chain links TRBV6-5 with TRBJ1-3; 8 bases map to TRBD1. This CDR3 contains 16 residues. Trimming at V came to 4 bases and at J to 4 bases, leaving 9 bases not matched to a gene. Germline CDR1 and CDR2: MNHEY and SVGAGI. In DNA, the CDR3 is TGTGCCAGCAGTTGGGAAAGACAGGGGACGGGAAACACCATATATTTT. Translated: CASSWERQGTGNTIYF.

The gene calls are TRBV6-1 and TRBJ2-7; a weak D match, TRBD2 (7 bases). V dropped 2 bases and J dropped 0 bases, with 11 bases sitting between them. The CDR3 is made up of 15 amino acids. Germline V gene data show CDR1 as MNHNS and CDR2 as SASEGT. CDR3 sequence (DNA): TGTGCCAGCAGTGAACCCGGGGGGCGCTCCTACGAGCAGTACTTC. Residues: CASSEPGGRSYEQYF.

V and J are TRBV19 and TRBJ1-2; perhaps TRBD1 as D (5 bases). Germline CDR1 LNHDA, CDR2 SQIVND (reference sequence). Trimming took off 2 bases at V and 0 bases at J, with 13 bases between the two ends. The CDR3 spans 16 residues. The CDR3 DNA sequence: TGTGCCAGTAGTATACCTCGATGGGGGGCTAACTATGGCTACACCTTC. Translated, it gives CASSIPRWGANYGYTF.

This clone has only one observation. The chain is built from TRBV11-2 and TRBJ2-5, with 9 bases matching TRBD1. This CDR3 is 16 amino acids long. V shed 3 bases, J shed 3 bases, and the junction held 8 bases outside the gene matches. Per the germline V gene, CDR1 is SGHAT and CDR2 is FQNNGV. CDR3 in amino acids: CASSFHRDREEETQYF. DNA for the CDR3: TGTGCCAGCAGCTTCCACCGGGACAGGGAAGAAGAGACCCAGTACTTC.